These 13 T cell receptor beta chains were all obtained from the same sample, sequenced in a study of T cell responses to AZD1222 COVID-19 vaccine. Clones were sequenced by immunoSEQ multiplex PCR, and TCRdb holds only the in-frame ones, with some missing. The sample records 150,000 to 180,000 clones, about 88% being singletons. The specimen was peripheral blood, collected on day 0 of AZD1222 vaccination. The receptors were gathered from an adult in good health.

This chain joins TRBV19 and TRBJ1-1; D gene ambiguous. In germline, CDR1 is LNHDA, CDR2 SQIVND (reference sequence). Trimming stripped 5 bases from V and 5 bases from J, with 12 bases between. The CDR3 contains 13 residues. The CDR3 DNA is TGTGCCAGTAGTTGGACGACTAAGACTGAAGCTTTCTTT. Amino acid sequence: CASSWTTKTEAFF.

The chain recombines TRBV3-1 (or the pseudogene TRBV3-2) with TRBJ2-1, with TRBD2 matching over 11 bases. The length of the CDR3 is 15 residues. CDR1 is LGHDT and CDR2 is YNNKEL in the germline V gene (reference sequence). The ends lost 4 bases at V and 5 bases at J; junction bases unmatched: 4. CDR3 bases: TGTGCCAGCAGCCTCTCTAGCGGGGGGAACAATGAGCAGTTCTTC. This encodes CASSLSSGGNNEQFF.

This rearrangement joins TRBV6-1 to TRBJ1-6; no definite D call. There are 14 residues in the CDR3. Trimming took off 2 bases at V and 5 bases at J, with 7 bases between the two ends. Germline V lookup: CDR1 MNHNS, CDR2 SASEGT. The CDR3 loop reads CASSEWSNNSPLHF. The DNA of the CDR3 is TGTGCCAGCAGTGAATGGTCGAATAATTCACCCCTCCACTTT.

This sequence joins TRBV7-2 and TRBJ2-2; D ambiguous. Germline CDR1 SGHTA, CDR2 FQGNSA. Trimming took off 5 bases at V and 8 bases at J, with 18 bases between the two ends. This CDR3 spans 15 amino acids. The CDR3: CASSPIGLARGELFF. The CDR3 DNA sequence: TGTGCCAGCAGCCCAATCGGGCTGGCGCGGGGGGAGCTGTTTTTT.

V is TRBV28 and J is TRBJ2-3, with 9 nucleotides matching TRBD2. The germline CDR1 and CDR2 sequences are MDHEN and SYDVKM. The CDR3 is made up of 13 amino acids. J lost 3 bases, V lost 10 bases, and 5 bases had no gene match. The CDR3 DNA sequence: TGTGCCACCTGGCGGGAGGGGACAGATACGCAGTATTTT. Translating it yields CATWREGTDTQYF.

The rearrangement joins TRBV2 to TRBJ1-1, with TRBD1 as a possible D gene (6 bases). Trimming shortened V by 8 bases and J by 5 bases, and 15 bases separated the two germline ends. This CDR3 contains 13 residues. CDR1 SNHLY and CDR2 FYNNEI come from the germline V gene. The CDR3 loop is CASGLGGPTEAFF. Written as DNA, the CDR3 is TGTGCCAGCGGCCTCGGGGGGCCTACTGAAGCTTTCTTT. The variable domain in full, with the rest retrieved from reference TRBV2 and TRBJ1-1, is EPEVTQTPSHQVTQMGQEVILRCVPISNHLYFYWYRQILGQKVEFLVSFYNNEISEKSEIFDDQFSVERPDGSNFTLKIRSTKLEDSAMYFCASGLGGPTEAFFGQGTRLTVV.

The rearrangement links TRBV19 to TRBJ1-1; 7 bases are shared with TRBD1. The CDR3 spans 13 residues. Germline V lookup: CDR1 LNHDA, CDR2 SQIVND (reference sequence). V lost 9 bases to trimming and J lost 0 bases; unmatched junction nucleotides: 4. CDR3 in amino acids: CASRDSVNTEAFF. The CDR3 DNA reads TGTGCCAGCCGGGACAGCGTGAACACTGAAGCTTTCTTT.

This chain links TRBV18 with TRBJ2-7; D remains unclear. The V end lost 5 bases, the J end lost 6 bases, and 14 bases lay between the germline ends. The CDR3 sequence is 13 residues long. Germline V gene data show CDR1 as KGHSH and CDR2 as LQKENI. CDR3 protein: CASSAGSEREQYF. The CDR3 bases are TGTGCCAGCTCAGCCGGATCGGAACGCGAGCAGTACTTC. The full variable domain, rest sourced from reference TRBV18 and TRBJ2-7, is NAGVMQNPRHLVRRRGQEARLRCSPMKGHSHVYWYRQLPEEGLKFMVYLQKENIIDESGMPKERFSAEFPKEGPSILRIQQVVRGDSAAYFCASSAGSEREQYFGPGTRLTVT.

V and J are TRBV29-1 and TRBJ2-7; D unclear. The germline gives CDR1 SQVTM, CDR2 ANQGSEA. The CDR3 spans 11 residues. V lost 4 bases and J lost 5, with 9 bases in between. The CDR3 loop reads CSVAAFHEQYF. CDR3 sequence (DNA): TGCAGCGTTGCAGCTTTCCACGAGCAGTACTTC.

The rearrangement joins TRBV5-1 to TRBJ2-7; TRBD1 agrees at 11 bases. CDR3 size: 14 residues. V shed 5 bases, J shed 5 bases, and the junction held 6 bases outside the gene matches. Germline assignment: CDR1 SGHRS and CDR2 YFSETQ. The CDR3 DNA is TGCGCCAGCAGGCCCGGGACAGGGGGACACGAGCAGTACTTC. This codes for CASRPGTGGHEQYF.

The chain links TRBV4-1 to TRBJ2-1; no reliable D call. This CDR3 comprises 15 residues. V lost 0 bases, J lost 5 bases, and 11 bases lay in between. Germline V gene lookup returns CDR1 MGHRA and CDR2 YSYEKL. The CDR3 DNA sequence: TGCGCCAGCAGCCAAGACAGGCCAAGCCACAATGAGCAGTTCTTC. This gives the protein CASSQDRPSHNEQFF.

V usage is TRBV5-4 and J usage is TRBJ1-2; tentatively, D is TRBD1 (5 bases). The germline V gene has CDR1 SGHNT and CDR2 YYREEE (reference sequence). The CDR3 sequence is 15 residues long. Trimming took 3 bases from V and 2 from J, leaving 14 bases between them. In nucleotides, the CDR3 is TGTGCCAGCAGCTCCGAGAATCGGGGCAACTATGGCTACACCTTC. Encoded protein: CASSSENRGNYGYTF.

The J gene is TRBJ1-2, the V gene TRBV5-6, with 7 nucleotides matching TRBD1. J lost 3 bases, V lost 0 bases, and 8 bases had no gene match. The CDR3 covers 16 residues. The germline CDR1 and CDR2 sequences are SGHDT and YYEEEE. The CDR3 DNA is TGTGCCAGCAGCTTGGTGGGGACAGAAGATTACTATGGCTACACCTTC. This translates into CASSLVGTEDYYGYTF.